This T cell receptor (beta chain) was captured in a study of blood T cells in healthy people across ages. Study-level findings and limits: Donors of long life had a larger count of naive CD4+ cells and greater diversity than aged donors.

This clonotype was recorded only once. What it binds is unknown. The authors drew approximately 10 milliliters of peripheral blood from each donor. Then a second PCR, running roughly 7 to 11 cycles, was carried out with a sample-barcoded 5' primer and a J-beta primer mix. The authors tagged each cDNA molecule using a template-switch adaptor with 12 random nucleotides. TCRdb called the 5' RACE reads again in MiXCR, with one record for every CDR3 protein. Of 1.5 million to 2 million distinct CDR3 sequences detected, around 50% appear once; the ten largest clones hold more than 2%. This CDR3 is 16 amino acids long. Germline V lookup: CDR1 SGDLS, CDR2 YYNGEE.

This rearrangement joins TRBV9 to TRBJ2-4; TRBD1 matches at 9 bases. The last part of the DNA fits TRBJ2-5 better; the J call may be wrong. This receptor was taken from a woman aged 40 to 50 in good health. The sequencing sample was made of blood. CDR3 bases: TGTGCCAGCAGCGTAGAACCCGGGACAGGGCAAGAGACCCAGTACTTC. This codes for CASSVEPGTGQETQYF.